The entry that follows covers one T cell receptor beta chain sequence. The data derive from a study of PD-L1 blockade in urothelial cancer. CDR1 is MDHEN, CDR2 SYDVKM, per germline. Deletions cut 3 bases from V and 1 base from J, with 9 bases between. CDR3 length: 14 amino acids. Time point meaning: peripheral blood 6 weeks after treatment start. Here immunoSEQ multiplex PCR was the method, and the copy in TCRdb shows in-frame clones only, minus some. The sample yields about 45,000 clones, approximately 82% seen once. The material sequenced was PBMCs, taken around atezolizumab (anti-PD-L1) treatment. The V call is TRBV28, the J call TRBJ1-1; D may be TRBD1 (5 bases). The source of this sequence is a man between 60 and 75 years old with urothelial cancer. The CDR3 is CASSFGGGNTEAFF. CDR3 in DNA: TGTGCCAGCAGTTTCGGCGGGGGGAACACTGAAGCTTTCTTT.